This T cell receptor beta chain originates from a study of blood T cell repertoires in COVID-19. Germline-derived CDR1 and CDR2 are LNHDA and SQIVND (reference sequence). The CDR3 runs to 15 residues. V was pared by 1 base and J by 6 bases, with 15 bases between. The participants were between 18 and 89 years old and came from 24 US areas. Self-reported history from a screening survey and questionnaire set each donor's cohort. The study counted Cohort 3 donors as recovered given two negative PCRs, clearance, or symptom resolution. Authors' methods: Reference gene primer amplification yielded estimated nucleated cell counts. The assay was immunoSEQ multiplex PCR, and TCRdb's table has in-frame clones only and misses some. V, J and clone size are those of that table, while D and trimming were read from the DNA. The sample records about 200,000 clones, 89% being singletons.

Sample: PBMCs or T cells enriched from blood (not recorded which). The TCR originated in a woman aged 18-29 years who had recovered from COVID-19. The V and J genes are TRBV19 and TRBJ1-1; D is possibly TRBD1 (5 bases). The CDR3 DNA reads as TGTGCCAGTAGTATAGTACCAGGGTGGAGCGCTGAAGCTTTCTTT. It translates to CASSIVPGWSAEAFF.